These T cell receptor beta chains were read from a single sample in a study of blood T cell repertoires in COVID-19. TCRdb keeps only in-frame clones here, not all; method: immunoSEQ multiplex PCR. This sample has around 42,000 clones, with approximately 80% found just once. The specimen sequenced was peripheral blood. The receptor source for this set is a woman between 55 and 75 years old with acute or convalescent COVID-19. Each CDR3 is given with its conserved first and last residue. A D gene is named only where the DNA matches it firmly. Not every row has a clone size; where given, it reads once, few, many or a size class.

V gene	J gene	D gene	clone size	CDR3 protein	CDR3 DNA
TRBV19	TRBJ2-2	TRBD2	NA	CASNRGLAQANTGELFF	TGTGCCAGTAATAGGGGACTAGCGCAAGCGAACACCGGGGAGCTGTTTTTT
TRBV9	TRBJ2-3	TRBD1	NA	CASSVGTGPDTQYF	TGTGCCAGCAGCGTAGGGACAGGACCAGATACGCAGTATTTT
TRBV24-1	TRBJ2-3	TRBD1	NA	CATSALGGQGRPDTQYF	TGTGCCACCAGTGCCCTAGGAGGACAGGGGAGACCAGATACGCAGTATTTT
TRBV14	TRBJ2-7	TRBD2	NA	CASSQSGRQGGFYEQYF	TGTGCCAGCAGCCAAAGCGGGAGGCAGGGGGGATTCTACGAGCAGTACTTC
TRBV5-5	TRBJ1-1	NA	NA	CASSFSAQGSTEAFF	TGTGCCAGCAGCTTTTCCGCCCAGGGAAGCACTGAAGCTTTCTTT
TRBV7-8	TRBJ2-5	TRBD2	once	CASSTRSGGQETQYF	TGTGCCAGCAGCACCAGGTCGGGAGGACAAGAGACCCAGTACTTC
TRBV20-1	TRBJ2-5	NA	once	CSASLETQYF	TGCAGTGCTAGTCTTGAGACCCAGTACTTC
TRBV3-1/TRBV3-2	TRBJ2-5	TRBD2	NA	CASSQGLAGGETQYF	TGTGCCAGCAGCCAAGGACTAGCGGGGGGAGAGACCCAGTACTTC
TRBV29-1	TRBJ1-1	NA	NA	CSVQAGLQGAFF	TGCAGCGTTCAGGCAGGGCTCCAAGGAGCTTTCTTT
TRBV18	TRBJ2-3	TRBD1	NA	CASSLFGQGTDTQYF	TGTGCCAGCTCACTTTTTGGACAGGGAACAGATACGCAGTATTTT
TRBV5-8	TRBJ1-5	TRBD1	NA	CASSLSQGGRTQHF	TGTGCCAGCAGCTTGAGCCAGGGGGGTCGAACCCAGCATTTT
TRBV29-1	TRBJ2-5	NA	NA	CSVDPGLHQETQYF	TGCAGCGTTGACCCGGGACTTCACCAAGAGACCCAGTACTTC
TRBV5-1	TRBJ2-6	TRBD1	once	CASSRGTGGAGANVLTF	TGCGCCAGCAGCCGCGGGACAGGGGGCGCTGGGGCCAACGTCCTGACTTTC
TRBV5-1	TRBJ2-2	NA	NA	CASSLAGEADTGELFF	TGCGCCAGCAGCTTGGCTGGGGAGGCGGACACCGGGGAGCTGTTTTTT
TRBV6-5	TRBJ2-6	TRBD1	NA	CASSIQGSGANVLTF	TGTGCCAGCAGTATACAGGGGTCTGGGGCCAACGTCCTGACTTTC
TRBV7-9	TRBJ2-5	TRBD2	NA	CASSLVGGYIETQYF	TGTGCCAGCAGCTTAGTGGGGGGGTATATAGAGACCCAGTACTTC
TRBV21-1	TRBJ2-3	NA	once	CASSKRGEPGADTDTQYF	TGTGCCAGCAGCAAACGAGGAGAACCAGGGGCCGATACAGATACGCAGTATTTT
TRBV5-5	TRBJ2-3	NA	NA	CASRTTELFSTDTQYF	TGTGCCAGCAGGACGACTGAGCTCTTTAGCACAGATACGCAGTATTTT
TRBV7-3	TRBJ2-1	NA	NA	CASSLEWSSGTNNEQFF	TGTGCCAGCAGCTTAGAATGGTCGAGCGGTACAAACAATGAGCAGTTCTTC
TRBV3-1/TRBV3-2	TRBJ2-1	NA	NA	CASSQRGYGGGDEQFF	TGTGCCAGCAGCCAAAGGGGCTACGGGGGAGGAGATGAGCAGTTCTTC
TRBV7-6	TRBJ2-1	TRBD2	NA	CASSLLTSGNYNEQFF	TGTGCCAGCAGCTTGCTCACTAGCGGGAACTACAATGAGCAGTTCTTC
TRBV5-1	TRBJ2-1	TRBD2	NA	CASRSGLAGGDNEQFF	TGCGCCAGCAGGTCAGGACTAGCGGGAGGGGACAATGAGCAGTTCTTC
TRBV27	TRBJ2-2	TRBD1	NA	CASSLTRGTGGSTGELFF	TGTGCCAGCAGTCTCACTAGGGGGACAGGTGGTAGCACCGGGGAGCTGTTTTTT
TRBV29-1	TRBJ2-4	TRBD2	NA	CSVGRGSDIQYF	TGCAGCGTGGGGAGGGGTTCGGACATTCAGTACTTC
TRBV18	TRBJ2-1	NA	NA	CASSPRSDGTEQFF	TGTGCCAGCTCACCCCGATCCGATGGGACAGAGCAGTTCTTC